This TCR beta chain was documented in a study of blood T cell repertoires in COVID-19. The wider study: COVID-19 samples from acute and convalescent phases originated in the United States, Italy and Spain. Sources were T cells, B-cell-depleted T cells, or PBMCs; the material itself was cDNA or gDNA.

In the original workflow: Estimation of nucleated cell counts was performed using reference gene primer amplification. Data came from immunoSEQ multiplex PCR; TCRdb stores just in-frame clones and leaves some out. For V, J and clone size, that table is used; D and trimming come from the DNA. The data hold under 300,000 clones, with about 89% observed a single time. This clone was found once. The length of the CDR3 is 15 residues. CDR1 and CDR2 from the germline V gene are SGHDT and YYEEEE. J gave up 3 bases and V 4 bases, and 3 bases lay outside the gene matches. The sequencing sample was made of peripheral blood. This clonotype originated in a man between 50 and 59 years old with acute or convalescent COVID-19. The chain employs TRBV5-6 and TRBJ2-7; 14 bases agree with TRBD2. Written as DNA, the CDR3 is TGTGCCAGCAGCCTCGGACTAGCGGGGGGCTACGAGCAGTACTTC. It specifies CASSLGLAGGYEQYF.